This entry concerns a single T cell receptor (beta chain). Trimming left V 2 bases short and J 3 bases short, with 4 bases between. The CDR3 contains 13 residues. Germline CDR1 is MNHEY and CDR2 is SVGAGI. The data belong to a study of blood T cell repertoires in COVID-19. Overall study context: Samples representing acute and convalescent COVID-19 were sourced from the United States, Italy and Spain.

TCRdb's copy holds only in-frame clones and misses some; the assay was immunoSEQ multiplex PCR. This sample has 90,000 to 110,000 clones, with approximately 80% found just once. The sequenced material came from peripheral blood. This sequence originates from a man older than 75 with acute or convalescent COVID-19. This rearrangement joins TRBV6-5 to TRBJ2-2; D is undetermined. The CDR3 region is CASSYEDTGELFF. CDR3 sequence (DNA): TGTGCCAGCAGTTACGAGGACACCGGGGAGCTGTTTTTT.